Listed below are T cell receptor beta chains from one sample, sequenced in a study of CD8 T cells in ankylosing spondylitis. TCRdb passed the 5' RACE reads through MiXCR, listing each CDR3 protein once. This table has hundreds of thousands of distinct CDR3 sequences, about 12% appearing once. The sequenced sample was blood, either unsorted or a sorted T cell fraction (not recorded which). Receptors were obtained from a male donor with ankylosing spondylitis. The CDR3 runs from the conserved cysteine through the conserved F or W. The D gene is left open where the match is weak. Not every row has a clone size; where given, it reads once, few, many or a size class.

abundance | j_gene | v_gene | d_gene | CDR3aa | CDR3nt
- | TRBJ1-5 | TRBV24-1 | TRBD1 | CATSDQRQGEAQPQHF | TGTGCCACCAGTGATCAGAGACAGGGAGAAGCTCAGCCCCAGCATTTT
few | TRBJ2-3 | TRBV20-1 | - | CSADGPQRSTDTQYF | TGCAGTGCCGACGGCCCACAGCGGAGCACAGATACGCAGTATTTT
- | TRBJ2-7 | TRBV27 | TRBD2 | CASSLLVGGPYEQYF | TGTGCCAGCAGTTTACTGGTGGGAGGGCCCTACGAGCAGTACTTC
few | TRBJ2-7 | TRBV12-3/TRBV12-4 | - | CASSLLHRLGHEQYF | TGTGCCAGCAGTTTATTGCACCGGTTGGGGCACGAGCAGTACTTC
- | TRBJ1-3 | TRBV7-9 | - | CASGSTSPVHTIYF | TGTGCCAGCGGGTCAACAAGTCCTGTTCACACCATATATTTT
many | TRBJ2-7 | TRBV29-1 | TRBD1 | CSVRRDRGYEQYF | TGCAGCGTCCGACGGGACAGAGGCTACGAGCAGTACTTC
- | TRBJ2-1 | TRBV14 | - | CASSQGRLGEFF | TGTGCCAGCAGCCAAGGCAGACTAGGGGAGTTCTTC
few | TRBJ1-5 | TRBV6-1 | TRBD1 | CASSRSTGTGNQPQHF | TGTGCCAGCAGCCGAAGTACCGGGACAGGCAATCAGCCCCAGCATTTT
few | TRBJ1-2 | TRBV27 | TRBD1 | CASGSRMGTGMSYTF | TGTGCCAGCGGTTCTAGGATGGGGACAGGGATGAGCTACACCTTC
few | TRBJ2-5 | TRBV5-1 | TRBD1 | CASSGLTGQQETQYF | TGCGCCAGCAGCGGATTGACAGGGCAACAAGAGACCCAGTACTTC
few | TRBJ1-2 | TRBV15 | TRBD1 | CATQAGQGSYGYTF | TGTGCCACCCAGGCGGGACAGGGTAGCTATGGCTACACCTTC
few | TRBJ2-2 | TRBV6-2/TRBV6-3 | TRBD2 | CASSPRNSGSRTGELFF | TGTGCCAGCAGTCCCCGGAATAGCGGGAGTAGAACCGGGGAGCTGTTTTTT
few | TRBJ2-1 | TRBV10-3 | TRBD2 | CAIRLSGRDNEQFF | TGTGCCATCAGACTCAGCGGGAGAGACAATGAGCAGTTCTTC
few | TRBJ1-1 | TRBV29-1 | - | CSVGANRDTEAFF | TGCAGCGTTGGAGCTAATCGGGACACTGAAGCTTTCTTT
- | TRBJ2-7 | TRBV11-3 | TRBD1 | CASSVGQGSTNYEQYF | TGTGCCAGCAGCGTCGGACAGGGATCAACGAACTACGAGCAGTACTTC
- | TRBJ1-4 | TRBV5-1 | - | CASSSRTATNEKLFF | TGCGCCAGCAGCAGTCGGACAGCAACTAATGAAAAACTGTTTTTT
- | TRBJ1-4 | TRBV6-5 | - | CASSYSKAQGLNEKLFF | TGTGCCAGCAGTTACTCGAAGGCCCAGGGCCTAAATGAAAAACTGTTTTTT
- | TRBJ2-2 | TRBV19 | TRBD2 | CASGLAGEVGELFF | TGTGCCAGTGGGTTAGCGGGAGAGGTCGGGGAGCTGTTTTTT
- | TRBJ2-7 | TRBV10-3 | TRBD1 | CAISRDSNSYEQYF | TGTGCCATCAGTCGGGACAGCAACTCCTACGAGCAGTACTTC
many | TRBJ2-3 | TRBV10-3 | - | CAINMGDEDTQYF | TGTGCCATCAATATGGGGGACGAAGATACGCAGTATTTT
- | TRBJ2-5 | TRBV20-1 | TRBD2 | CSAAELAGGLPRTQYF | TGCAGTGCTGCCGAACTAGCGGGAGGGCTTCCTAGGACCCAGTACTTC
many | TRBJ2-2 | TRBV7-2 | - | CASGVPNTGELFF | TGTGCCAGCGGCGTACCGAACACCGGGGAGCTGTTTTTT
few | TRBJ1-4 | TRBV15 | - | CASGKGNEKLFF | TGTGCCTCGGGAAAGGGGAATGAAAAACTGTTTTTT
- | TRBJ2-5 | TRBV5-1 | TRBD1 | CASSTGQGRETQYF | TGCGCCAGCAGCACAGGACAGGGAAGGGAGACCCAGTACTTC